This T cell receptor (beta chain) was captured in a study of blood T cell repertoires in COVID-19. Turning to the study itself: The United States, Italy and Spain were the sources of the acute and convalescent COVID-19 samples.

With 3 bases removed from V and 4 bases from J, the gap between germline ends came to 14 bases. CDR3 length equals 14 residues. In germline, CDR1 is SGHRS, CDR2 YFSETQ. The assay was immunoSEQ multiplex PCR, and TCRdb's table has in-frame clones only and misses some. This table holds some 240,000 clones, over 60% found once. Sequenced material: peripheral blood. The chain uses TRBV5-1 and TRBJ2-7; TRBD1 is a possible D gene (6 bases). The receptor comes from a woman in her sixties or seventies with acute or convalescent COVID-19. The CDR3 DNA reads as TGCGCCAGCAGCTCGGACGACAGGTTATACGAGCAGTACTTC. Encoded protein: CASSSDDRLYEQYF. The complete variable domain, with remaining parts taken from reference TRBV5-1 and TRBJ2-7, reads KAGVTQTPRYLIKTRGQQVTLSCSPISGHRSVSWYQQTPGQGLQFLFEYFSETQRNKGNFPGRFSGRQFSNSRSEMNVSTLELGDSALYLCASSSDDRLYEQYFGPGTRLTVT.